The 2 T cell receptor beta chains reported below all come from one sample, sequenced in a study of T cell clones after liver transplantation. TCRdb's copy holds only in-frame clones and misses some; the assay was immunoSEQ multiplex PCR. The sample has tens of thousands of clones; 65% to 75% are singletons. The sample was CD4+ T cells from blood, taken before liver transplant. These receptor sequences come from a human donor who received a liver transplant.

The chain recombines TRBV9 with TRBJ2-7, with 8 bases fitting TRBD2. Germline V gene sequence: CDR1 SGDLS, CDR2 YYNGEE. Unmatched junction bases numbered 7, after V lost 0 bases and J lost 2 bases. The CDR3 is made up of 16 amino acids. DNA for the CDR3: TGTGCCAGCAGCGTAGACCCGGGGGGGCCGCCCTACGAGCAGTACTTC. Its translation: CASSVDPGGPPYEQYF.

V is TRBV2 and J is TRBJ1-3; TRBD1 agrees at 9 bases. CDR1 is SNHLY and CDR2 is FYNNEI in the germline V gene. Germline trimming cut 5 bases from V and 1 base from J; bases unmatched to any gene: 6. This CDR3 is built from 16 residues. This CDR3 reads CASSTRGQGSGNTIYF. DNA for the CDR3: TGTGCCAGCAGTACCAGGGGACAGGGTTCTGGAAACACCATATATTTT.